The 20 T cell receptor beta chains reported below all come from one sample, sequenced in a study of OX40 agonist ivuxolimab in advanced cancers. Produced via immunoSEQ multiplex PCR; TCRdb's table is partial and in-frame only. Of some 65,000 clones in the sample, around 84% are singletons; the top ten hold roughly 4%. This specimen consisted of CD4+ or CD8+ T cells sorted from blood, obtained in a trial of the OX40 agonist ivuxolimab. These receptors were obtained from an adult with an advanced solid tumor such as melanoma, head and neck, liver or kidney cancer.

J is TRBJ2-1 and V is TRBV18, with D possibly matching TRBD1 (5 bases). The CDR3 consists of 15 residues. The ends were cut back, 2 bases at V and 0 bases at J, with 8 bases in the middle. Germline V CDR1 and CDR2: KGHSH, LQKENI. CDR3 loop: CASSPRGNSYNEQFF. DNA for the CDR3: TGTGCCAGCTCACCAAGGGGCAACTCCTACAATGAGCAGTTCTTC.

The chain combines TRBV30 with TRBJ2-5; D may match TRBD1 or TRBD2 (5 bases each). From germline, CDR1 is GTSNPN and CDR2 SVGIG (reference sequence). V lost 5 bases and J 5 bases, leaving 12 bases between the germline ends. This CDR3 spans 12 amino acids. The CDR3 sequence: CAWVGVGETQYF. As DNA, the CDR3 is TGTGCCTGGGTGGGGGTAGGGGAGACCCAGTACTTC.

This sequence joins TRBV2 and TRBJ2-7; no clear D gene. Trimming removed 9 bases at V and 6 bases at J, with 15 bases between. Germline CDR1 is SNHLY and CDR2 is FYNNEI. This CDR3 is 12 amino acids long. This CDR3 reads CASPSTPSEQYF. The CDR3 DNA is TGTGCCAGTCCATCCACCCCCAGCGAGCAGTACTTC.

V and J are TRBV18 and TRBJ2-7, with TRBD1 identical over 9 bases. The germline gives CDR1 KGHSH, CDR2 LQKENI. The CDR3 loop spans 14 amino acids. The V segment lost 3 bases and the J segment 4 bases; nucleotides outside the gene matches: 4. The DNA for the CDR3 is TGTGCCAGCTCACCGGGGACAGGGATATACGAGCAGTACTTC. Its protein product is CASSPGTGIYEQYF.

The chain has TRBV18 and TRBJ2-6; tentatively, D is TRBD1 or TRBD2 (5 bases each). The CDR3 loop spans 15 amino acids. Germline CDR1 and CDR2: KGHSH and LQKENI. Deletions cut 0 bases from V and 2 bases from J, with 5 bases between. The CDR3, as DNA: TGTGCCAGCTCACCACCGGGGGCTGGGGCCAACGTCCTGACTTTC. This codes for CASSPPGAGANVLTF.

The V gene is TRBV5-4, the J gene TRBJ1-2; D gene ambiguous. The CDR3 length is 13 residues. V was clipped by 0 bases and J by 2 bases, with 5 bases between them. The V gene's germline CDR1 is SGHNT and CDR2 YYREEE (reference sequence). The CDR3: CASSLEGNYGYTF. In DNA form, the CDR3 reads TGTGCCAGCAGCTTGGAGGGAAACTATGGCTACACCTTC.

The rearrangement joins TRBV4-1 to TRBJ1-5; D is uncertain. The germline V and J ends were trimmed by 0 bases and 1 base, with 13 bases remaining between them. The CDR3 totals 17 residues. From germline, CDR1 is MGHRA and CDR2 YSYEKL. CDR3 loop: CASSQEGRGLSNQPQHF. In DNA form, the CDR3 reads TGCGCCAGCAGCCAAGAAGGACGAGGACTGAGCAATCAGCCCCAGCATTTT.

On this clone itself: The germline gene is not matched at one end of the junction; a read error may be the cause. The chain couples TRBV28 to TRBJ1-4, with 8 bases matching TRBD1. The V gene's germline CDR1 is MDHEN and CDR2 SYDVKM. The CDR3 runs 15 residues. The DNA for the CDR3 is TGTGCCAGCAGTTTTGTGGGACAGGCGAATGAAAGACTGTTTTTT. This sequence encodes CASSFVGQANERLFF.

This clone was counted a single time. The V call is TRBV4-1, the J call TRBJ2-5; TRBD2 matches at 11 bases. J was trimmed by 3 bases and V by 0 bases; bases with no gene match: 12. The germline gives CDR1 MGHRA, CDR2 YSYEKL. The CDR3 runs to 19 residues. CDR3 sequence reads: CASSQDRGTSGRWEETQYF. The CDR3, as DNA: TGCGCCAGCAGCCAAGATCGGGGAACTAGCGGGAGATGGGAAGAGACCCAGTACTTC.

The rearrangement uses TRBV2 and TRBJ2-7; 7 bases are shared with TRBD1. CDR3 length equals 12 residues. Per the germline V gene, CDR1 is SNHLY and CDR2 is FYNNEI. J gave up 1 base and V 9 bases, and 3 bases lay outside the gene matches. The CDR3: CARQGLSYEQYF. CDR3 nucleotides: TGTGCCAGACAGGGGCTATCCTACGAGCAGTACTTC.

The chain recombines TRBV7-3 with TRBJ2-5; weak D call: TRBD1 (5 bases). Germline lookup yields CDR1 SGHTA and CDR2 FQGTGA. The CDR3 contains 14 residues. V gave up 5 bases and J gave up 8 bases, with 18 bases separating them. The CDR3 loop is CASSGQTARFTQYF. CDR3 DNA: TGTGCCAGCAGCGGGCAGACAGCCCGTTTTACCCAGTACTTC.

The chain joins TRBV6-1 to TRBJ2-1, with a possible D match to TRBD1 (6 bases). The CDR3 length is 13 residues. The V end was cut by 3 bases, the J end by 7 bases, with 10 bases between. CDR1 is MNHNS, CDR2 SASEGT, per germline. CDR3 region: CASSEGQGNEQFF. The CDR3 bases are TGTGCCAGCAGTGAGGGGCAGGGGAATGAGCAGTTCTTC.

The V and J genes are TRBV19 and TRBJ1-2; TRBD1 matches at 9 bases. Trimming removed 3 bases from V and 2 bases from J; junction bases left unmatched: 7. In germline, CDR1 is LNHDA, CDR2 SQIVND (reference sequence). This CDR3 spans 16 amino acids. CDR3 nucleotide sequence: TGTGCCAGTAGTATTGGGACAGGGAGGAGCAACTATGGCTACACCTTC. It specifies CASSIGTGRSNYGYTF.

The chain joins TRBV2 to TRBJ2-5, with a weak D call TRBD2 (6 bases). Trimming shortened V by 7 bases and J by 2 bases, and 17 bases separated the two germline ends. The V gene's germline CDR1 is SNHLY and CDR2 FYNNEI. The CDR3 runs to 15 residues. The CDR3 protein is CASTLLGTVQETQYF. The DNA of the CDR3 is TGTGCCAGCACTTTACTGGGGACTGTGCAAGAGACCCAGTACTTC. Full variable domain (missing parts from reference TRBV2 and TRBJ2-5): EPEVTQTPSHQVTQMGQEVILRCVPISNHLYFYWYRQILGQKVEFLVSFYNNEISEKSEIFDDQFSVERPDGSNFTLKIRSTKLEDSAMYFCASTLLGTVQETQYFGPGTRLLVL.

The chain joins TRBV9 to TRBJ2-1, with 7 bases fitting TRBD2. CDR3 length: 15 residues. The V and J ends lost 1 base and 5 bases, in that order; junction bases with no gene match: 6. Germline lookup yields CDR1 SGDLS and CDR2 YYNGEE. The CDR3 reads CASSVRLAKDNEQFF. Written as DNA, the CDR3 is TGTGCCAGCAGCGTACGACTAGCCAAGGACAATGAGCAGTTCTTC.

The chain carries TRBV21-1 and TRBJ2-7; no check of the table's D call, TRBD1, against the DNA was made. TRBV21-1 is a documented pseudogene. The CDR3 consists of 13 residues. CDR3 residues: CASSIHREFEQYF. In DNA, the CDR3 is TGTGCCAGCAGCATTCACAGGGAGTTCGAGCAGTACTTC.

The V and J genes are TRBV5-1 and TRBJ2-3; 8 bases are shared with TRBD1. Trimming cost V 0 bases and J 6 bases; bases outside gene matches: 3. Germline CDR1 and CDR2: SGHRS and YFSETQ. This CDR3 has 14 amino acids. In nucleotides, the CDR3 is TGCGCCAGCAGCTTGGGGACAGGGTGGGATACGCAGTATTTT. Protein sequence: CASSLGTGWDTQYF.

V is TRBV30 and J is TRBJ1-4; no definite D call. The CDR3 loop spans 12 amino acids. V shed 3 bases and J shed 2 bases, with 4 bases lying between them. The germline V gene encodes CDR1 GTSNPN and CDR2 SVGIG (reference sequence). The CDR3: CAWRVTNEKLFF. In DNA, the CDR3 is TGTGCCTGGAGGGTTACTAATGAAAAACTGTTTTTT.

The chain recombines TRBV5-1 with TRBJ2-2; D is ambiguous. V was pared by 0 bases and J by 4 bases, with 10 bases between. The CDR3 is made up of 15 amino acids. Germline CDR1 and CDR2: SGHRS and YFSETQ. The CDR3 nucleotides read TGCGCCAGCAGCTTGGAAGGTATCAGCACCGGGGAGCTGTTTTTT. As protein: CASSLEGISTGELFF.

The CDR3 bases are TGTGCCAGCTCACCCCGGGGGGGGGATACTGAAGCTTTCTTT. Translated: CASSPRGGDTEAFF. The chain employs TRBV18 and TRBJ1-1, with D perhaps TRBD1 (5 bases). This CDR3 is built from 14 residues. Between the trimmed V and J ends, which lost 3 bases and 5 bases, there was a span of 13 bases. Per the germline V gene, CDR1 is KGHSH and CDR2 is LQKENI.